This T cell receptor beta chain was profiled in a study of T cell responses to AZD1222 COVID-19 vaccine (dated by TCRdb to the early 2020s). Some background on the complete study: A total of approximately 240 trial participants underwent TCR sequencing, of whom 207 received two doses of AZD1222 and about 26 received two doses of the MenACWY control vaccine. Enrollment into the trials was organized by age into subgroups of 18-55, 56-69 and 70-plus years, and those subgroups contained roughly 150, 30 and 60 TCR-sequenced participants, respectively. Study-wide findings and limitations: The 56-69-year group was small, and its depth increase did not reach significance, likely because of low power. A significant rise in spike-specific TCR breadth and depth was observed after two AZD1222 doses relative to day 0 and relative to MenACWY recipients. No day 14 peak-response samples were available, so repertoires were characterized only after the peak T cell response. Epitopes outside the regions mutated in the B.1.351 and B.1.1.7 variants were reportedly recognized by nearly half of the unique spike-specific TCRs. The whole spike protein was spanned by vaccine-associated CD4 TCRs, and dominant responses were seen in regions 160-218 and 743-854. Conclusions about previously exposed vaccinees are limited because only six or seven AZD1222 recipients were SARS-CoV-2 seropositive at baseline. Participants were mostly white British and included more females than males, and it was suggested by the authors that clonal diversity may have been underestimated.

Per the publication, the time point label means: about 28 days (+/-7) after the second vaccine dose. AZD1222 recipients given second doses at about 4 weeks or at about 12 weeks were pooled, since spike-specific TCR depth and breadth were not found to differ between the two schedules. The vaccinee samples were drawn from two UK trials, COV001 and COV002, one of which was a single-blind randomized controlled phase 2/3 trial testing AZD1222 (ChAdOx1 nCoV-19) in healthy adults. For TCRbeta chain sequencing, PBMC samples from trial participants were taken at day 0 and at day 28 after the second dose. Comments on this clone: It lacks a known antigen. The sample holds no much larger clone one base away, and base qualities are not on file.

The CDR3 regions of human TCRbeta chains were analyzed by immunosequencing. For the original study's pipeline: TCRs in the repertoires were compared against a reference library of SARS-CoV-2-specific TCRs that had been generated with the MIRA antigen-specificity platform. Breadth was defined as the fraction of unique TCRs that were SARS-CoV-2-associated, and depth was defined as the fraction of total T cells that were SARS-CoV-2-associated. Using the MIRA data, each spike-specific TCR was assigned both to the spike region to which the TCR was reactive and to a CD4 or CD8 class. Log10-transformed breadth and depth values were compared by one-way ANOVA with Sidak's multiple comparisons tests. Not all clones reach the TCRdb copy of this immuneACCESS table, which keeps in-frame sequences only. Checked studies attribute under half of the gap to unresolved V genes and leave the rest unexplained. The D gene and trimming were derived from the DNA, and the V and J assignments and clone size from that table. This sample gives some 180,000 clones in total; about nine tenths of them show up just once. The ten largest clones represent approximately 1.8% of the sample.

Spanning cysteine to phenylalanine, the CDR3 consists of 15 amino acids. CDR3 DNA is the only sequence kept; it has 45 bases, read in frame from the first base. CDR1 and CDR2 are drawn from the germline V gene (reference sequence): SEHNR, FQNEAQ. V sheds 2 bases and J sheds 0 bases, leaving 10 bases between their ends. The TCR originated in an adult who received the AZD1222 COVID-19 vaccine. The sample was peripheral blood, taken 28 days after the second AZD1222 dose. The rearranged chain carries TRBV7-9 and TRBJ1-1; there is no confident call for the D gene. The CDR3: CASSLLGSLNTEAFF. The DNA sequence reads TGTGCCAGCAGCTTATTAGGCAGCTTGAACACTGAAGCTTTCTTT.